This T cell receptor beta chain is drawn from a study of beta chain features in type 1 diabetes. This CDR3 has 16 residues. Germline CDR1 and CDR2: SGDLS and YYNGEE. The V and J ends lost 3 bases and 7 bases respectively, with 22 bases between them. As concerns this clone: The antigen remains undetermined.

As every portion of the isolated RNA was reverse transcribed, the sequencing read expressed TCRB transcripts. The table came from immunoSEQ multiplex PCR; TCRdb's copy has only in-frame clones and leaves some out. Of roughly 160,000 clones listed, around 8% are singletons. Study results and caveats: The study left unresolved whether HLA type influences TCRB rearrangement. Moderate yet significant TCRB CDR3 shortening was seen in Type 1 diabetes patients in all four CD4+ subsets. Fewer junction insertions and more nucleotide deletions appeared in type 1 diabetes patients.

V gene TRBV9 combines with J gene TRBJ2-5; D is possibly TRBD1 (6 bases). This sequence was found in a woman aged 40 to 55 with type 1 diabetes. The sample consisted of central memory CD4+ T cells from blood. CDR3 protein: CASSEGGGARVATQYF. The DNA of the CDR3 is TGTGCCAGCAGCGAGGGTGGGGGCGCCCGGGTAGCGACCCAGTACTTC.